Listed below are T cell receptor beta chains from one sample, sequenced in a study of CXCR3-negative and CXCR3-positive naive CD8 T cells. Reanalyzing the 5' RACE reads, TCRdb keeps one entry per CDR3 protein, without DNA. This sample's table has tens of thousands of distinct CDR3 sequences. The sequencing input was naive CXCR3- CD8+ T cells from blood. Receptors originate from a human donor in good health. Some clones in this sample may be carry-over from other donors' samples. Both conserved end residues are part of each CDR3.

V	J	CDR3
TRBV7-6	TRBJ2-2	CASSPSTGELFF
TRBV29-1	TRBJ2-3	CSVEGLGPSLRTDTQYF
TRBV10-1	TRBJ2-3	CASSGDPLYTDTQYF
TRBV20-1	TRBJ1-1	CSAWEGVGEAFF
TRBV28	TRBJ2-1	CASSPRAVNNEQFF
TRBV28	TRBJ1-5	CASSPWGHIVYQPQHF
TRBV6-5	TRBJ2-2	CASSYVLGTGELFF
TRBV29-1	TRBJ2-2	CSVELRGAGYNGELFF
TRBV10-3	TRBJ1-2	CAISDDRGLTDTF
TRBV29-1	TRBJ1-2	CSVEVIEGVQGYGYTF
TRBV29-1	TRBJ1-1	CSAPREGRKEDTEAFF
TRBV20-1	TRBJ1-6	CSARETVSSYNSPLHF
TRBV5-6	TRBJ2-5	CASEPWVRSRQETQYF
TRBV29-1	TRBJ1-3	CSVTGSNRGNTIYF
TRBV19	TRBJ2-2	CASSIVIAGELFF
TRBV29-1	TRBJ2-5	CSVEDLYGGEETQYF
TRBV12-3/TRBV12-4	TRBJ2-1	CASSLGPSSYNEQFF
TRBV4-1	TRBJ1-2	CASSLYRDNNYGYTF
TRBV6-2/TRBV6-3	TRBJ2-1	CASSYSAGAYNEQFF
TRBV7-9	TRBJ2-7	CASSPTASYEQYF
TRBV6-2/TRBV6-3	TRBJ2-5	CASSYRTSFETQYF
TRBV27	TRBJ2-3	CASHPLGADTQYF
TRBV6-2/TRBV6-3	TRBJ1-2	CASSYSSSGSYGYTF
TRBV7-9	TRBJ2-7	CASSPWTDDEQYF
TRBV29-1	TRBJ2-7	CSVGGSGQSTYEQYF